These 5 T cell receptor beta chains share one sample of origin, sequenced in a study of blood T cell repertoires in COVID-19. Only in-frame clones appear in the TCRdb table, and some are missing; sequencing was by immunoSEQ multiplex PCR. Of approximately 52,000 clones in the sample, around 84% were seen once. The sequenced sample was peripheral blood. The receptors shown here come from a man in his 70s with acute or convalescent COVID-19.

This sequence joins TRBV9 and TRBJ2-4, with D possibly being TRBD1 (6 bases). The V end lost 3 bases, the J end lost 7 bases, and 17 bases lay between the germline ends. Germline assignment: CDR1 SGDLS and CDR2 YYNGEE. The CDR3 is 15 amino acids. CDR3 nucleotides: TGTGCCAGCAGCGGCCAGACAGGAGGTCGGAACATTCAGTACTTC. Translated, it gives CASSGQTGGRNIQYF. The full variable domain, in which reference TRBV9 and TRBJ2-4 provide the parts outside the CDR3, is DSGVTQTPKHLITATGQRVTLRCSPRSGDLSVYWYQQSLDQGLQFLIQYYNGEERAKGNILERFSAQQFPDLHSELNLSSLELGDSALYFCASSGQTGGRNIQYFGAGTRLSVL.

V and J are TRBV5-1 and TRBJ2-4; TRBD1 agrees at 10 bases. V dropped 4 bases and J dropped 0; count of bases not matched to a gene: 7. CDR3 length: 17 amino acids. Germline V gene sequence: CDR1 SGHRS, CDR2 YFSETQ. Here the CDR3 reads CASSPGQGPLAKNIQYF. The CDR3 region has the DNA TGCGCCAGCAGCCCGGGACAGGGGCCACTAGCCAAAAACATTCAGTACTTC. The whole variable domain, remainder taken from reference TRBV5-1 and TRBJ2-4, is KAGVTQTPRYLIKTRGQQVTLSCSPISGHRSVSWYQQTPGQGLQFLFEYFSETQRNKGNFPGRFSGRQFSNSRSEMNVSTLELGDSALYLCASSPGQGPLAKNIQYFGAGTRLSVL.

The chain links TRBV28 to TRBJ1-1, with TRBD1 matching 7 bases. The CDR3 runs 15 residues. CDR1 MDHEN and CDR2 SYDVKM come from the germline V gene. V shed 4 bases, J shed 5 bases, and the junction held 10 bases outside the gene matches. The DNA of the CDR3 is TGTGCCAGCAGTTCCGACAGGGAATGGGGTACTGAAGCTTTCTTT. The encoded protein is CASSSDREWGTEAFF.

The chain is built from TRBV6-4 and TRBJ1-2; D not certain. V dropped 6 bases and J dropped 4 bases, with 15 bases sitting between them. The CDR3 has 14 residues. CDR1 is MRHNA and CDR2 is SNTAGT in the germline V gene. The CDR3 region is CASRAQAGSYGYTF. CDR3 nucleotides: TGTGCCAGCAGGGCCCAAGCAGGCTCCTATGGCTACACCTTC.

The chain joins TRBV6-5 to TRBJ2-5; unclear D gene. The germline CDR1 and CDR2 sequences are MNHEY and SVGAGI. The length of the CDR3 is 11 residues. Between the trimmed V and J ends, which lost 5 bases and 5 bases, there was a span of 6 bases. DNA of the CDR3: TGTGCCAGCAGTACTTGGGAGACCCAGTACTTC. Protein sequence: CASSTWETQYF.